A selection of T cell receptor beta chains follows, all from one sample in a study of blood T cell repertoires in COVID-19. TCRdb's table, derived via immunoSEQ multiplex PCR, lists solely in-frame clones and lacks some. Of some 70,000 clones detected, under 85% appear once; the ten largest clones hold 15%. The sequencing sample was made of peripheral blood. Receptors were obtained from a man in his 60s with COVID-19, enrolled during active disease. Each CDR3 is given with its conserved first and last residue. D genes are given only for firm matches. Rows may omit the clone size; those that give it use once, few, many or a size class.

CDR3 length,D gene,V gene,J gene,clone size,CDR3 protein,CDR3 DNA
15,NA,TRBV28,TRBJ1-2,NA,CASSLGGGGGYGYTF,TGTGCCAGCAGCCTCGGGGGGGGCGGTGGCTATGGCTACACCTTC
16,NA,TRBV30,TRBJ2-5,NA,CAWSVGRGSTRETQYF,TGTGCCTGGAGTGTAGGTAGGGGGTCCACAAGAGAGACCCAGTACTTC
14,TRBD1,TRBV6-5,TRBJ2-7,NA,CASRRGQGAYEQYF,TGTGCCAGCAGGAGGGGACAGGGGGCCTACGAGCAGTACTTC
15,TRBD2,TRBV10-3,TRBJ2-2,NA,CAISGIAGGTGELFF,TGTGCCATCAGTGGAATAGCGGGGGGCACCGGGGAGCTGTTTTTT
13,NA,TRBV2,TRBJ1-6,NA,CASYEGRLGPLHF,TGTGCCAGCTACGAGGGCAGGCTAGGTCCCCTCCACTTT
15,NA,TRBV5-1,TRBJ1-1,NA,CASSAGLQFNTEAFF,TGCGCCAGCAGCGCGGGCTTACAGTTTAACACTGAAGCTTTCTTT
11,NA,TRBV6-6,TRBJ2-1,NA,CASSVYNEQFF,TGTGCCAGCAGCGTATACAATGAGCAGTTCTTC
15,NA,TRBV5-6,TRBJ1-6,NA,CASSLRGGVDSPLHF,TGTGCCAGCAGCTTAAGGGGGGGTGTTGATTCACCCCTCCACTTT
15,TRBD2,TRBV5-1,TRBJ2-3,NA,CASSLSGTSTDTQYF,TGCGCCAGCAGCTTAAGCGGGACTAGCACAGATACGCAGTATTTT
15,NA,TRBV7-2,TRBJ2-1,NA,CASSPWTSQNNEQFF,TGTGCCAGCAGCCCATGGACAAGCCAGAACAATGAGCAGTTCTTC
14,TRBD1,TRBV5-1,TRBJ2-7,NA,CASRDWTGSYEQYF,TGCGCCAGCAGGGACTGGACAGGTAGCTACGAGCAGTACTTC
13,NA,TRBV6-5,TRBJ1-2,NA,CASTPTGDYGYTF,TGTGCCAGCACCCCAACGGGGGACTATGGCTACACCTTC
11,NA,TRBV6-5,TRBJ1-2,NA,CASSYGRGYTF,TGTGCCAGCAGTTACGGGAGAGGCTACACCTTC
16,TRBD1,TRBV28,TRBJ1-6,few,CASSSQGQGAGSPLHF,TGTGCCAGCAGTTCCCAGGGACAGGGGGCTGGATCACCCCTCCACTTT
15,NA,TRBV15,TRBJ1-5,NA,CATSSPLGRVQPQHF,TGTGCCACCAGCAGTCCCCTGGGCAGGGTGCAGCCCCAGCATTTT
13,NA,TRBV4-2,TRBJ2-3,NA,CASSQVRGDTQYF,TGTGCCAGCAGCCAAGTAAGGGGTGATACGCAGTATTTT
12,NA,TRBV29-1,TRBJ2-7,NA,CSVGRQLSEQYF,TGCAGCGTTGGCAGACAGTTAAGCGAGCAGTACTTC
14,NA,TRBV7-9,TRBJ1-1,once,CASSFEGVDTEAFF,TGTGCCAGCAGCTTCGAGGGCGTGGACACTGAAGCTTTCTTT
15,TRBD1,TRBV7-3,TRBJ2-3,NA,CASSSQGASSDTQYF,TGTGCCAGCAGCTCTCAGGGGGCGAGTTCAGATACGCAGTATTTT
14,NA,TRBV7-9,TRBJ1-2,NA,CASSSHYNEYGYTF,TGTGCCAGCAGCTCGCACTATAACGAATATGGCTACACCTTC
17,TRBD1,TRBV4-2,TRBJ2-3,NA,CASSQSLGQGGGDTQYF,TGTGCCAGCAGCCAAAGTTTGGGACAGGGAGGTGGAGATACGCAGTATTTT
15,NA,TRBV28,TRBJ2-3,NA,CASSLRVHRTDTQYF,TGTGCCAGCAGTTTACGGGTACATAGAACAGATACGCAGTATTTT
19,TRBD2,TRBV5-3,TRBJ2-7,few,CARSLAGSGGGAPSYEQYF,TGTGCCAGAAGCTTGGCCGGTTCTGGCGGGGGGGCACCCTCCTACGAGCAGTACTTC
15,NA,TRBV3-1/TRBV3-2,TRBJ1-6,NA,CASSQDRGYNSPLHF,TGTGCCAGCAGCCAAGATCGAGGGTATAATTCACCCCTCCACTTT
16,TRBD2,TRBV5-4,TRBJ2-3,NA,CASSQDPRGGTDTQYF,TGTGCCAGCAGCCAGGACCCCCGGGGGGGCACAGATACGCAGTATTTT
13,NA,TRBV7-2,TRBJ2-3,NA,CASSLGQPDTQYF,TGTGCCAGCAGCTTAGGACAGCCAGATACGCAGTATTTT